The clone carrying this T cell receptor beta chain was counted once. This entry comes from a study of blood T cell repertoires in COVID-19. Some clones are missing from TCRdb's copy, which holds only in-frame ones; the method was immunoSEQ multiplex PCR. The data hold approximately 230,000 clones, with about 91% observed a single time. The CDR3 has 15 amino acids. Germline values: CDR1 MDHEN, CDR2 SYDVKM. V dropped 3 bases and J dropped 0 bases, with 9 bases sitting between them. The receptor comes from a man older than 75 with acute or convalescent COVID-19. The sample taken for sequencing was peripheral blood. The chain carries TRBV28 and TRBJ1-3; D call uncertain. The CDR3 sequence: CASSFRFLSGNTIYF. The CDR3 DNA is TGTGCCAGCAGTTTCAGGTTCCTCTCTGGAAACACCATATATTTT.